Below, one T cell receptor (beta chain) is given with its context. Its specificity is not known. This sample stems from a study of cytomegalovirus exposure and HLA in healthy donors. Germline V gene data show CDR1 as ENHRY and CDR2 as SYGVKD. This CDR3 spans 16 amino acids. After removal of 0 bases from V and 1 base from J, the junction contained 4 bases not matched to a gene. General study results and limits: Later work found most CMV-associated TCR beta chains apparently HLA-restricted. Earlier analysis yielded a pattern in which most TCR beta V segments were productive about 90% or about 30% of the time. Usually a TCR sequence was rare, but some public TCRs were found in many donors.

The PCR had 60 Vbeta and 13 Jbeta primers. Repertoires were generated with immunoSEQ multiplex PCR, while TCRdb's copy carries only in-frame clones and drops some. The sample has some 150,000 clones, approximately 75% seen once. The gene calls are TRBV10-3 and TRBJ2-3; 7 positions match TRBD2. The sequenced material came from PBMCs. The sequence was obtained from a man aged 50-60 years in good health and CMV-seropositive. The CDR3 sequence: CAISESTSRRTDTQYF. CDR3 DNA: TGTGCCATCAGTGAGTCGACTAGCCGTCGCACAGATACGCAGTATTTT.